The rows below give T cell receptor beta chains drawn from one sample of a study of Ad26.COV2.S vaccination and SARS-CoV-2 variants. Sequencing was performed with immunoSEQ multiplex PCR; in TCRdb, only in-frame clones are kept and a portion is missing. The sample has 180,000 or so clones, roughly nine tenths seen once. The material sequenced was peripheral blood, taken after recovery from COVID-19. These receptors originate from a human donor who had recovered from COVID-19. Each CDR3 is given with its conserved first and last residue. D genes are given only for firm matches. Size tells how often a clone was seen (once, few, many) or the class of an expanded clone, and some rows leave it out.

cdr3_aa: CASTGIGSGINIQYF; cdr3_nt: TGTGCCAGTACCGGAATAGGTAGCGGGATAAACATTCAGTACTTC; v_call: TRBV19; j_call: TRBJ2-4; clone_size: .; d_call: TRBD2
cdr3_aa: CASSARGQSGSYGYTF; cdr3_nt: TGTGCCAGCAGCGCACGGGGACAGTCGGGAAGCTATGGCTACACCTTC; v_call: TRBV9; j_call: TRBJ1-2; clone_size: few; d_call: TRBD1
cdr3_aa: CASRRHTDTQYF; cdr3_nt: TGTGCCAGCAGAAGGCACACAGATACGCAGTATTTT; v_call: TRBV6-5; j_call: TRBJ2-3; clone_size: .; d_call: .
cdr3_aa: CASKDRRNQPQHF; cdr3_nt: TGTGCCAGCAAAGACAGACGCAATCAGCCCCAGCATTTT; v_call: TRBV2; j_call: TRBJ1-5; clone_size: few; d_call: .
cdr3_aa: CASSYGGWSSYNEQFF; cdr3_nt: TGTGCCAGCAGTTACGGAGGCTGGAGCTCCTACAATGAGCAGTTCTTC; v_call: TRBV6-6; j_call: TRBJ2-1; clone_size: few; d_call: .
cdr3_aa: CASSFRIRTREQYF; cdr3_nt: TGTGCCAGCAGTTTTCGGATCCGGACCCGCGAGCAGTACTTC; v_call: TRBV27; j_call: TRBJ2-7; clone_size: once; d_call: .
cdr3_aa: CASSSYGNSPLHF; cdr3_nt: TGTGCCAGCAGCTCGTACGGGAATTCACCCCTCCACTTT; v_call: TRBV7-6; j_call: TRBJ1-6; clone_size: .; d_call: .
cdr3_aa: CASSPYPRGNAGNTIYF; cdr3_nt: TGTGCCAGCAGCCCCTACCCCCGGGGGAACGCTGGAAACACCATATATTTT; v_call: TRBV7-8; j_call: TRBJ1-3; clone_size: .; d_call: .
cdr3_aa: CASSLVTGYEQYF; cdr3_nt: TGTGCCAGCAGCTTGGTAACAGGTTACGAGCAGTACTTC; v_call: TRBV5-6; j_call: TRBJ2-7; clone_size: once; d_call: .
cdr3_aa: CASSFRLAGSEQFF; cdr3_nt: TGTGCCAGCAGTTTTAGGCTAGCGGGTAGTGAGCAGTTCTTC; v_call: TRBV27; j_call: TRBJ2-1; clone_size: few; d_call: TRBD2
cdr3_aa: CASSPGTGNSPLHF; cdr3_nt: TGTGCCAGCTCACCAGGGACAGGAAATTCACCCCTCCACTTT; v_call: TRBV18; j_call: TRBJ1-6; clone_size: .; d_call: TRBD1
cdr3_aa: CASSLPHGGRTGELFF; cdr3_nt: TGTGCCAGCAGCTTGCCCCATGGGGGGCGGACCGGGGAGCTGTTTTTT; v_call: TRBV5-6; j_call: TRBJ2-2; clone_size: .; d_call: .
cdr3_aa: CASSLLAGSQETQYF; cdr3_nt: TGTGCCAGCAGCTTACTAGCGGGGAGCCAAGAGACCCAGTACTTC; v_call: TRBV7-3; j_call: TRBJ2-5; clone_size: .; d_call: TRBD2
cdr3_aa: CASSQAGSRGDEKLFF; cdr3_nt: TGTGCCAGCAGCCAAGCCGGGTCCCGCGGGGATGAAAAACTGTTTTTT; v_call: TRBV4-2; j_call: TRBJ1-4; clone_size: .; d_call: .
cdr3_aa: CASSPQAPSNQPQHF; cdr3_nt: TGTGCCAGTAGTCCCCAGGCACCTAGCAATCAGCCCCAGCATTTT; v_call: TRBV19; j_call: TRBJ1-5; clone_size: once; d_call: .
cdr3_aa: CASSLPNKHEQYF; cdr3_nt: TGCGCCAGCAGCTTACCAAATAAGCACGAGCAGTACTTC; v_call: TRBV5-1; j_call: TRBJ2-7; clone_size: .; d_call: .
cdr3_aa: CASSFFRGQGFQPQHF; cdr3_nt: TGTGCCAGCAGCTTCTTTAGGGGACAGGGCTTCCAGCCCCAGCATTTT; v_call: TRBV5-6; j_call: TRBJ1-5; clone_size: .; d_call: TRBD1
cdr3_aa: CASSFPGLGTQYF; cdr3_nt: TGTGCCAGCAGCTTCCCGGGACTGGGTACCCAGTACTTC; v_call: TRBV7-3; j_call: TRBJ2-5; clone_size: .; d_call: .
cdr3_aa: CASSPTGQGVYEQYF; cdr3_nt: TGTGCCAGCAGCCCCACGGGACAGGGTGTCTACGAGCAGTACTTC; v_call: TRBV25-1; j_call: TRBJ2-7; clone_size: .; d_call: TRBD1
cdr3_aa: CASSFGGLRDGYTF; cdr3_nt: TGTGCCAGCAGTTTTGGGGGGCTTAGGGATGGCTACACCTTC; v_call: TRBV27; j_call: TRBJ1-2; clone_size: .; d_call: .
cdr3_aa: CASSRGEGQPQHF; cdr3_nt: TGTGCCAGCTCACGGGGGGAGGGACAGCCCCAGCATTTT; v_call: TRBV18; j_call: TRBJ1-5; clone_size: once; d_call: .
cdr3_aa: CASSQGRRGQGYTF; cdr3_nt: TGTGCCAGCAGCCAAGGTAGAAGGGGCCAGGGCTACACCTTC; v_call: TRBV14; j_call: TRBJ1-2; clone_size: .; d_call: .
cdr3_aa: CASSEERGDSSSYNEQFF; cdr3_nt: TGTGCCAGCAGTGAAGAGCGGGGAGACTCGAGCTCCTACAATGAGCAGTTCTTC; v_call: TRBV2; j_call: TRBJ2-1; clone_size: .; d_call: TRBD2
cdr3_aa: CASSWGQAYEQYF; cdr3_nt: TGTGCCAGCAGTTGGGGACAGGCCTACGAGCAGTACTTC; v_call: TRBV12-3/TRBV12-4; j_call: TRBJ2-7; clone_size: .; d_call: TRBD1
cdr3_aa: CASSRDTYNEQFF; cdr3_nt: TGCGCCAGCAGCCGGGACACCTACAATGAGCAGTTCTTC; v_call: TRBV5-1; j_call: TRBJ2-1; clone_size: .; d_call: .
cdr3_aa: CASSYSNKVNTEAFF; cdr3_nt: TGTGCCAGCAGTTACTCGAATAAAGTTAACACTGAAGCTTTCTTT; v_call: TRBV6-5; j_call: TRBJ1-1; clone_size: .; d_call: .
cdr3_aa: CASSVLAGESGELFF; cdr3_nt: TGCGCCAGCAGCGTACTAGCGGGAGAGAGCGGGGAGCTGTTTTTT; v_call: TRBV5-1; j_call: TRBJ2-2; clone_size: .; d_call: TRBD2
cdr3_aa: CASSSTGGNTEAFF; cdr3_nt: TGTGCCAGCAGCTCGACAGGGGGGAACACTGAAGCTTTCTTT; v_call: TRBV2; j_call: TRBJ1-1; clone_size: .; d_call: TRBD1
cdr3_aa: CASSPQVDTEAFF; cdr3_nt: TGTGCCAGCTCACCACAGGTGGACACTGAAGCTTTCTTT; v_call: TRBV18; j_call: TRBJ1-1; clone_size: .; d_call: .
cdr3_aa: CASSLSRVVAFF; cdr3_nt: TGTGCCAGCAGCTTGAGTAGGGTGGTCGCTTTCTTT; v_call: TRBV7-8; j_call: TRBJ1-1; clone_size: .; d_call: .
cdr3_aa: CASSLSTGLSGANVLTF; cdr3_nt: TGTGCCAGCAGTTTATCGACAGGGCTCTCTGGGGCCAACGTCCTGACTTTC; v_call: TRBV6-2/TRBV6-3; j_call: TRBJ2-6; clone_size: .; d_call: TRBD1
cdr3_aa: CASSLQVNYGYTF; cdr3_nt: TGTGCCAGCAGCCTCCAGGTTAACTATGGCTACACCTTC; v_call: TRBV14; j_call: TRBJ1-2; clone_size: few; d_call: .
cdr3_aa: CASSAGGRNEQFF; cdr3_nt: TGTGCCAGCAGTGCGGGAGGGCGCAATGAGCAGTTCTTC; v_call: TRBV11-3; j_call: TRBJ2-1; clone_size: .; d_call: TRBD2
cdr3_aa: CASSRQRGLRGNEQFF; cdr3_nt: TGTGCCAGCAGCCGCCAGCGGGGTTTGAGGGGGAATGAGCAGTTCTTC; v_call: TRBV14; j_call: TRBJ2-1; clone_size: few; d_call: .
cdr3_aa: CASSSLGGGYNEQFF; cdr3_nt: TGTGCCAGCAGCTCCCTGGGGGGGGGCTACAATGAGCAGTTCTTC; v_call: TRBV7-8; j_call: TRBJ2-1; clone_size: .; d_call: TRBD2
cdr3_aa: CASSRSLTEQYF; cdr3_nt: TGTGCCAGCAGCCGTTCCTTAACCGAGCAGTACTTC; v_call: TRBV13; j_call: TRBJ2-7; clone_size: .; d_call: .
cdr3_aa: CAWSVASGYTF; cdr3_nt: TGTGCCTGGAGTGTAGCCTCTGGCTACACCTTC; v_call: TRBV30; j_call: TRBJ1-2; clone_size: .; d_call: .
cdr3_aa: CASGGPQVVYGYTF; cdr3_nt: TGTGCCAGTGGAGGGCCACAGGTAGTCTATGGCTACACCTTC; v_call: TRBV2; j_call: TRBJ1-2; clone_size: .; d_call: .
cdr3_aa: CASSIEAGVETQYF; cdr3_nt: TGTGCCAGTAGTATTGAAGCGGGAGTGGAGACCCAGTACTTC; v_call: TRBV19; j_call: TRBJ2-5; clone_size: .; d_call: TRBD2
cdr3_aa: CASSQDVGGLYGYTF; cdr3_nt: TGCGCCAGCAGCCAAGATGTGGGGGGACTCTATGGCTACACCTTC; v_call: TRBV4-1; j_call: TRBJ1-2; clone_size: .; d_call: .
cdr3_aa: CASSESNLRRQGGNTIYF; cdr3_nt: TGCGCCAGCAGTGAGTCAAATCTACGTCGACAGGGCGGAAACACCATATATTTT; v_call: TRBV10-2; j_call: TRBJ1-3; clone_size: .; d_call: TRBD1
cdr3_aa: CAWALGGAGNTIYF; cdr3_nt: TGTGCCTGGGCTTTAGGAGGGGCTGGAAACACCATATATTTT; v_call: TRBV30; j_call: TRBJ1-3; clone_size: .; d_call: .
cdr3_aa: CASSTPLRGGRNEQFF; cdr3_nt: TGTGCCAGCAGCACCCCTTTGCGGGGGGGCCGAAATGAGCAGTTCTTC; v_call: TRBV7-3; j_call: TRBJ2-1; clone_size: .; d_call: TRBD2
cdr3_aa: CASSLLETDYNEQFF; cdr3_nt: TGTGCCAGCAGCCTGTTGGAGACAGACTACAATGAGCAGTTCTTC; v_call: TRBV5-6; j_call: TRBJ2-1; clone_size: .; d_call: .
cdr3_aa: CASSEIAGGTQYF; cdr3_nt: TGTGCCAGCAGCGAAATAGCGGGAGGTACGCAGTATTTT; v_call: TRBV7-9; j_call: TRBJ2-3; clone_size: .; d_call: TRBD2
cdr3_aa: CASLPVREVINTGELFF; cdr3_nt: TGTGCCAGCCTTCCCGTGCGGGAGGTCATTAACACCGGGGAGCTGTTTTTT; v_call: TRBV2; j_call: TRBJ2-2; clone_size: .; d_call: TRBD2
cdr3_aa: CASSPRWAYGYTF; cdr3_nt: TGTGCCAGCAGCCCCAGGTGGGCCTATGGCTACACCTTC; v_call: TRBV6-5; j_call: TRBJ1-2; clone_size: .; d_call: .
cdr3_aa: CASSFRVREGGTEAFF; cdr3_nt: TGTGCCAGCAGCTTTAGAGTGAGGGAAGGGGGCACTGAAGCTTTCTTT; v_call: TRBV7-2; j_call: TRBJ1-1; clone_size: .; d_call: .
cdr3_aa: CASSPGTGVEQYF; cdr3_nt: TGTGCCAGCTCACCAGGGACAGGGGTCGAGCAGTACTTC; v_call: TRBV18; j_call: TRBJ2-7; clone_size: .; d_call: TRBD1
cdr3_aa: CASSLLGRVNEQFF; cdr3_nt: TGTGCCAGCAGCCTTTTGGGCAGGGTCAATGAGCAGTTCTTC; v_call: TRBV11-3; j_call: TRBJ2-1; clone_size: .; d_call: .
cdr3_aa: CASSPRGPGEKLFF; cdr3_nt: TGTGCCAGCAGCCCCAGGGGGCCGGGTGAAAAACTGTTTTTT; v_call: TRBV28; j_call: TRBJ1-4; clone_size: .; d_call: TRBD1
cdr3_aa: CASSPGWTSGRAAGELFF; cdr3_nt: TGTGCCAGTAGTCCCGGATGGACTAGCGGGAGGGCCGCCGGGGAGCTGTTTTTT; v_call: TRBV19; j_call: TRBJ2-2; clone_size: .; d_call: TRBD2